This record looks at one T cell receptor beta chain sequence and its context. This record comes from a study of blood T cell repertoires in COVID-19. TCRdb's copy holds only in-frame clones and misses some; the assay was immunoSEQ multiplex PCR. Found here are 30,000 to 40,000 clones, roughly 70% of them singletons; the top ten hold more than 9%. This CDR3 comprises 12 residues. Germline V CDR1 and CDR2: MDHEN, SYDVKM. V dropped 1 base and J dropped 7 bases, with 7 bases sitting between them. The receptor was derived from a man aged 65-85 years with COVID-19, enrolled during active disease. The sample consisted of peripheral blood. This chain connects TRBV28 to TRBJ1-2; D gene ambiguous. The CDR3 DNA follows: TGTGCCAGCAGTTTATATTCCAGTGGCTACACCTTC. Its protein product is CASSLYSSGYTF.